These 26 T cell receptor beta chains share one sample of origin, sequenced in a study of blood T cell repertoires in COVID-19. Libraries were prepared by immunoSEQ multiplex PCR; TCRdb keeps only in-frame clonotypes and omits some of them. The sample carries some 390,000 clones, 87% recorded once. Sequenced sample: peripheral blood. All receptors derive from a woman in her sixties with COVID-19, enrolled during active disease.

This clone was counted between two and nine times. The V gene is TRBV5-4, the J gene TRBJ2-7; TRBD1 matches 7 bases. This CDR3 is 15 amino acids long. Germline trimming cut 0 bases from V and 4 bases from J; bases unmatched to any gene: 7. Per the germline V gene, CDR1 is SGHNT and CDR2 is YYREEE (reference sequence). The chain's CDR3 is CASSLEGAGLYEQYF. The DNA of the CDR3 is TGTGCCAGCAGCTTGGAGGGGGCAGGGTTGTACGAGCAGTACTTC.

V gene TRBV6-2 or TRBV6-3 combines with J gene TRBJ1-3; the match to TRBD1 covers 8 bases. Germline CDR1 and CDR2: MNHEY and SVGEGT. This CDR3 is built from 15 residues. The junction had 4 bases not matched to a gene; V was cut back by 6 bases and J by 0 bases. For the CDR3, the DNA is TGTGCCAGCAGCCGAGGACAGGGCTCTGGAAACACCATATATTTT. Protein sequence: CASSRGQGSGNTIYF.

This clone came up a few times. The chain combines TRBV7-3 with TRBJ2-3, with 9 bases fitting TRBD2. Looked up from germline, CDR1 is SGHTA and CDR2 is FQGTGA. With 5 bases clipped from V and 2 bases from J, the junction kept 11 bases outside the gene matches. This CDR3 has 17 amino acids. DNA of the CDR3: TGTGCCAGCAGCCCCCGCGGGCTAGCGGGGAACACAGATACGCAGTATTTT. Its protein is CASSPRGLAGNTDTQYF.

CDR3: CASSSGQGAVGELFF. Written as DNA, the CDR3 is TGCGCCAGCAGCAGTGGACAGGGGGCAGTCGGGGAGCTGTTTTTT. This chain uses TRBV5-1 with TRBJ2-2; 11 positions agree with TRBD1. Germline V gene sequence: CDR1 SGHRS, CDR2 YFSETQ. The trim removed 4 bases at V and 7 bases at J, leaving 6 bases unmatched. This CDR3 is built from 15 residues.

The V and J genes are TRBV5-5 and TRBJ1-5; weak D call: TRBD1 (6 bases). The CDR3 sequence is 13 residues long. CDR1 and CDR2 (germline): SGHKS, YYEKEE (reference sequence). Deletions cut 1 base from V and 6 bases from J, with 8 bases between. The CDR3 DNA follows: TGTGCCAGCAGCTTGAAAGGGGGTCAGCCCCAGCATTTT. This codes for CASSLKGGQPQHF.

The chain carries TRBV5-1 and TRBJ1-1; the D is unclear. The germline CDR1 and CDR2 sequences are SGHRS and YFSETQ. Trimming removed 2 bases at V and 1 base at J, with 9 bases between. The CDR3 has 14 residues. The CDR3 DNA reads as TGCGCCAGCAGCTTTGGTGGGAGGAACACTGAAGCTTTCTTT. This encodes CASSFGGRNTEAFF.

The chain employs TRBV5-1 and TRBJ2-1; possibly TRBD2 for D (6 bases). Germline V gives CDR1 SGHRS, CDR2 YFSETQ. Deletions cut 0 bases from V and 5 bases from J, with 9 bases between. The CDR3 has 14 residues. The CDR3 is CASSLAVADNEQFF. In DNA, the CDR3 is TGCGCCAGCAGCTTGGCGGTAGCGGACAATGAGCAGTTCTTC.

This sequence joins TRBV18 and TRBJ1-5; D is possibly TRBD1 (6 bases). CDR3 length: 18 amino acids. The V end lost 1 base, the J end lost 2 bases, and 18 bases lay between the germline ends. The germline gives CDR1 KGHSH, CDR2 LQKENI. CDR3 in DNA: TGTGCCAGCTCACCACGGTGGCAGGGGCCTGGGGGCAATCAGCCCCAGCATTTT. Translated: CASSPRWQGPGGNQPQHF.

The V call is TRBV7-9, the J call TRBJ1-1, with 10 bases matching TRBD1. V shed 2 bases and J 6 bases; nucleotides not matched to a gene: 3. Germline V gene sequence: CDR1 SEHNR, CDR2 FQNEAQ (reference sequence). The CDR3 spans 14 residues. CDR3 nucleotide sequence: TGTGCCAGCAGCTTACCGGGACAGGGGCCTGAAGCTTTCTTT. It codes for CASSLPGQGPEAFF.

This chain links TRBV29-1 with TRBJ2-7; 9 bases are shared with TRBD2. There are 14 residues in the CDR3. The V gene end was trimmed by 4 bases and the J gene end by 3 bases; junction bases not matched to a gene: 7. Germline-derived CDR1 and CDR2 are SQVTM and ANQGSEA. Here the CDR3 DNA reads TGCAGCGTTGTCCTGGCTAGCGGGGACTACGAGCAGTACTTC. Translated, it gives CSVVLASGDYEQYF.

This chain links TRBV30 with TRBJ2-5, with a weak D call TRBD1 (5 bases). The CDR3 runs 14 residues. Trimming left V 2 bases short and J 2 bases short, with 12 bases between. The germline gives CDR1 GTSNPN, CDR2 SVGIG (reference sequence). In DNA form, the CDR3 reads TGTGCCTGGAGTCCAGGGATCTCTCAAGAGACCCAGTACTTC. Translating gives CAWSPGISQETQYF.

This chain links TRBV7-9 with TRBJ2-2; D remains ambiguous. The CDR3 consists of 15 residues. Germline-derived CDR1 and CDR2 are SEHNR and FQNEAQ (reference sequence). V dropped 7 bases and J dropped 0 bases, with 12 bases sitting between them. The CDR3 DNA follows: TGTGCCAGCATAGCCGGGTCCGCGAACACCGGGGAGCTGTTTTTT. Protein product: CASIAGSANTGELFF.

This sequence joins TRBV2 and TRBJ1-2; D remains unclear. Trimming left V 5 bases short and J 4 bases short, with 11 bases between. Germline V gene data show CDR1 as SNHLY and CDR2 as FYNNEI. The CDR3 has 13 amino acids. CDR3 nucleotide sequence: TGTGCCAGCAGTCTCGACTCTTTCTATGGCTACACCTTC. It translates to CASSLDSFYGYTF.

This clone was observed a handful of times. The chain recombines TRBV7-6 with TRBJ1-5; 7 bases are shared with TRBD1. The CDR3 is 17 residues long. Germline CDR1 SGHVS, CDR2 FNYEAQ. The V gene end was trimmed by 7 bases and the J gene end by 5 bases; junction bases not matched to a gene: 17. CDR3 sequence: CASTRLATAGGYQPQHF. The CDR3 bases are TGTGCCAGCACCCGCTTGGCGACGGCAGGGGGGTATCAGCCCCAGCATTTT.

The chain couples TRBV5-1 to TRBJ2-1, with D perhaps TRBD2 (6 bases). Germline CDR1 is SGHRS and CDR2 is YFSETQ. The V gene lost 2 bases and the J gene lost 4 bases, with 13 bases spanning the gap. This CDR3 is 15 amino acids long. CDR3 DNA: TGCGCCAGCAGCTTCGGGGCGGGGTCATACAATGAGCAGTTCTTC. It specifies CASSFGAGSYNEQFF. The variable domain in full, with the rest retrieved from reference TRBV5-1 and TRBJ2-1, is KAGVTQTPRYLIKTRGQQVTLSCSPISGHRSVSWYQQTPGQGLQFLFEYFSETQRNKGNFPGRFSGRQFSNSRSEMNVSTLELGDSALYLCASSFGAGSYNEQFFGPGTRLTVL.

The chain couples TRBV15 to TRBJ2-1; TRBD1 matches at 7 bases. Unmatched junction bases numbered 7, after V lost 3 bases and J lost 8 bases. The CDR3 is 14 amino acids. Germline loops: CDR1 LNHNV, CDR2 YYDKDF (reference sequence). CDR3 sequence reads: CATSRGIGGDEQFF. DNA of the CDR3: TGTGCCACCAGCAGGGGAATAGGGGGCGATGAGCAGTTCTTC.

This chain's CDR3 is CASSLGLAGETDTQYF. The CDR3 bases are TGCGCCAGCAGCCTGGGACTAGCGGGGGAAACAGATACGCAGTATTTT. This chain connects TRBV4-1 to TRBJ2-3; 14 bases align to TRBD2. V was pared by 4 bases and J by 3 bases, with 3 bases of the junction left unmatched. Germline V gene data show CDR1 as MGHRA and CDR2 as YSYEKL. This CDR3 is 16 amino acids long.

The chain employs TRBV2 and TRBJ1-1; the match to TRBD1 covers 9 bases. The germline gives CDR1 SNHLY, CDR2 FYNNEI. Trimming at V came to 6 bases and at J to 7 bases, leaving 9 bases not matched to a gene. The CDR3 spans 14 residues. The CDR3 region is CASSLQGATDEAFF. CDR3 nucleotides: TGTGCCAGCAGCCTACAGGGGGCAACGGATGAAGCTTTCTTT.

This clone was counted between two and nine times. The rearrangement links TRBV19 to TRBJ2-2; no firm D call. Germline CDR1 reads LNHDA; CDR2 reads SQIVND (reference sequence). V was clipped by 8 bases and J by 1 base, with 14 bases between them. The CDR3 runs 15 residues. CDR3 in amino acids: CASEDSPWNTGELFF. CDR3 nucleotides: TGTGCCAGTGAGGATTCCCCCTGGAACACCGGGGAGCTGTTTTTT.

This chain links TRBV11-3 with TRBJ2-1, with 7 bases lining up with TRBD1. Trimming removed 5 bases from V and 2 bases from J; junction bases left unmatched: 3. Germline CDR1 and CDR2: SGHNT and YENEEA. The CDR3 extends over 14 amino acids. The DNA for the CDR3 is TGTGCCAGCAGCCGGGACAGAGCCTACAATGAGCAGTTCTTC. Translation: CASSRDRAYNEQFF.

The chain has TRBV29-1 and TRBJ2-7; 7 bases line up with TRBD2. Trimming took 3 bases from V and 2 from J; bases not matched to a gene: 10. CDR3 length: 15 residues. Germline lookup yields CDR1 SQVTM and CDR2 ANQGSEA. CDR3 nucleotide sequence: TGCAGCGTTGAGGGGGTCGGGGGGACTGCCTACGAGCAGTACTTC. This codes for CSVEGVGGTAYEQYF.

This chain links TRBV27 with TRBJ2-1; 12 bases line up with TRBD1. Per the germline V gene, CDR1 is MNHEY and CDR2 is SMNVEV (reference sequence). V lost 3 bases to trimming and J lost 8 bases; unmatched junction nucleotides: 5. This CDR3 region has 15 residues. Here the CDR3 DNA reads TGTGCCAGCAGTTTTATGGGACAGGGGGCCGATGAGCAGTTCTTC. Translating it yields CASSFMGQGADEQFF.

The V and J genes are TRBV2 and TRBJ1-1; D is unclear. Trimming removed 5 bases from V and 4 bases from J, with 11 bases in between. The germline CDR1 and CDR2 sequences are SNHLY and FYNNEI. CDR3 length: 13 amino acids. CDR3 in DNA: TGTGCCAGCAGTCGGGAGGAAGGCACTGAAGCTTTCTTT. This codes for CASSREEGTEAFF. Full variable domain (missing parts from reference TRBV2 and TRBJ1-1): EPEVTQTPSHQVTQMGQEVILRCVPISNHLYFYWYRQILGQKVEFLVSFYNNEISEKSEIFDDQFSVERPDGSNFTLKIRSTKLEDSAMYFCASSREEGTEAFFGQGTRLTVV.

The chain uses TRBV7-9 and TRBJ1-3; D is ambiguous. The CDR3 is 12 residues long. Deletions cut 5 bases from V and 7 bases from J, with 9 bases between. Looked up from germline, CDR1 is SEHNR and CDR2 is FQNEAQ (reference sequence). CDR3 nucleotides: TGTGCCAGCAGCCGCCCCGAGAACACCATATATTTT. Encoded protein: CASSRPENTIYF.

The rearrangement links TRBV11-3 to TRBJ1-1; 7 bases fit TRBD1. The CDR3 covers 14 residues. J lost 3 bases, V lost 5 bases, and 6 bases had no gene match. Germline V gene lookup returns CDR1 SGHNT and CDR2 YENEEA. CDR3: CASSHRGEDTEAFF. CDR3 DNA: TGTGCCAGCAGCCACAGGGGAGAGGACACTGAAGCTTTCTTT. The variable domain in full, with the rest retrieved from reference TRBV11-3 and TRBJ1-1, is EAGVVQSPRYKIIEKKQPVAFWCNPISGHNTLYWYLQNLGQGPELLIRYENEEAVDDSQLPKDRFSAERLKGVDSTLKIQPAELGDSAVYLCASSHRGEDTEAFFGQGTRLTVV.

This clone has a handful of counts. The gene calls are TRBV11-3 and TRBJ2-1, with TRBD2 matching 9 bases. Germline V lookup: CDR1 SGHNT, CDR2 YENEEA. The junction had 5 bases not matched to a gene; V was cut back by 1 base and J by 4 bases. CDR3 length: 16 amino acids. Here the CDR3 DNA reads TGTGCCAGCAGCTTAGCCGGGGGACTAGCATACAATGAGCAGTTCTTC. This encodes CASSLAGGLAYNEQFF.